Listed here are 21 T cell receptor beta chains from one sample, sequenced in a study of T-cell memory formation after mild COVID-19. TCRdb recomputed calls from the 5' RACE reads with MiXCR, one row per CDR3 protein. The sample has approximately 300,000 distinct CDR3 sequences; about 15% are singletons. Sequenced: PBMCs or a T cell subset sorted from them (not recorded which). Every receptor here comes from a man between 18 and 29 years old who had mild COVID-19 (a few samples of this study predate the infection). Cell type and time point are not known.

This clonotype was recorded a few times. The CDR3 DNA sequence: TGTGCCAGCAGTTTCGAAGGGGAAGGCAATCAGCCCCAGCATTTT. The encoded protein is CASSFEGEGNQPQHF. The V call is TRBV12-3 or TRBV12-4, the J call TRBJ1-5; TRBD1 might be the D (5 bases). The CDR3 spans 15 residues. With 3 bases removed from V and 2 bases from J, the gap between germline ends came to 11 bases.

The V gene is TRBV7-2, the J gene TRBJ2-3; tentatively, D is TRBD1 (5 bases). Germline V CDR1 and CDR2: SGHTA, FQGNSA. V was shortened by 2 bases and J by 2 bases, with 14 bases between the two germline ends. The CDR3 is 16 amino acids. The CDR3 coding sequence is TGTGCCAGCAGCTTATTTGCAGGGTCCCCCACAGATACGCAGTATTTT. Encoded protein: CASSLFAGSPTDTQYF.

This clonotype was seen only a few times. The rearrangement joins TRBV7-8 to TRBJ2-7; D not certain. Between the trimmed V and J ends, which lost 6 bases and 3 bases, there was a span of 24 bases. The germline V gene encodes CDR1 SGHVS and CDR2 FQNEAQ. The CDR3 has 17 amino acids. The CDR3 bases are TGTGCCAGCAGTCGATTACCCGCTGAGACCGGAGTCTACGAGCAGTACTTC. Translating it yields CASSRLPAETGVYEQYF.

This clonotype appeared a few times. The chain combines TRBV6-6 with TRBJ1-2; a weak D match, TRBD1 (6 bases). CDR3 length equals 15 residues. Germline V gene data show CDR1 as MNHNY and CDR2 as SVGAGI (reference sequence). V was shortened by 0 bases and J by 3 bases, with 11 bases between the two germline ends. DNA for the CDR3: TGTGCCAGCAGTTACTCGTACAGGGATGACTATGGCTACACCTTC. This sequence encodes CASSYSYRDDYGYTF.

This clonotype was counted at least ten times. V usage is TRBV2 and J usage is TRBJ2-7, with D maybe TRBD1 (6 bases). Germline V lookup: CDR1 SNHLY, CDR2 FYNNEI. The CDR3 extends over 12 amino acids. The CDR3 nucleotides read TGTGCTAGGGGGAAGAGGTCCTACGAGCAGTACTTC. As protein: CARGKRSYEQYF.

This rearrangement joins TRBV11-2 to TRBJ1-2; 7 nucleotides align to TRBD1. Trimming cost V 4 bases and J 4 bases; bases outside gene matches: 6. There are 14 residues in the CDR3. CDR1 SGHAT and CDR2 FQNNGV come from the germline V gene. This CDR3 is CASSSDRDTYGYTF. The CDR3 DNA is TGTGCCAGCAGCTCCGACAGGGATACCTATGGCTACACCTTC.

Note on this clonotype: A read error is possible here, since a much larger clone lies one base away. The chain carries TRBV12-3 or TRBV12-4 and TRBJ2-7; D is uncertain. The CDR3 contains 11 residues. V dropped 6 bases and J dropped 3 bases, with 6 bases sitting between them. The CDR3 is CASSSFYEQYF. CDR3 nucleotides: TGTGCCAGCAGCTCCTTCTACGAGCAGTACTTC.

CDR3 coding DNA: TGTGCCAGCAGCTTTGGGGGGGACCTCTCTGGGGCCAACGTCCTGACTTTC. This codes for CASSFGGDLSGANVLTF. The rearrangement uses TRBV7-2 and TRBJ2-6, with 7 nucleotides matching TRBD2. Germline V lookup: CDR1 SGHTA, CDR2 FQGNSA. With 3 bases clipped from V and 0 bases from J, the junction kept 5 bases outside the gene matches. The CDR3 covers 17 residues.

This clonotype was observed a handful of times. The V gene is TRBV2, the J gene TRBJ2-3; 12 nucleotides line up with TRBD2. J gave up 5 bases and V 2 bases, and 5 bases lay outside the gene matches. The CDR3 has 16 residues. Germline V gene sequence: CDR1 SNHLY, CDR2 FYNNEI. The CDR3 nucleotides are TGTGCCAGCAGTGAATTGACTAGCGGGGGCTTAGATACGCAGTATTTT. This codes for CASSELTSGGLDTQYF.

The CDR3 here is CASSLMGRSYGYTF. CDR3 nucleotide sequence: TGTGCCAGCAGCTTGATGGGCAGAAGCTATGGCTACACCTTC. The V gene is TRBV5-4, the J gene TRBJ1-2; unclear D gene. The CDR3 runs 14 residues. Germline V gene sequence: CDR1 SGHNT, CDR2 YYREEE (reference sequence). Trimming shortened V by 1 base and J by 4 bases, and 11 bases separated the two germline ends. Filled out from reference TRBV5-4 and TRBJ1-2, the complete variable domain reads ETGVTQSPTHLIKTRGQQVTLRCSSQSGHNTVSWYQQALGQGPQFIFQYYREEENGRGNFPPRFSGLQFPNYSSELNVNALELDDSALYLCASSLMGRSYGYTFGSGTRLTVV.

The rearrangement links TRBV7-2 to TRBJ1-2, with a weak D call TRBD1 (6 bases). Trimming removed 5 bases at V and 4 bases at J, with 17 bases between. CDR1 is SGHTA and CDR2 is FQGNSA in the germline V gene. The CDR3 is 15 residues long. CDR3 DNA: TGTGCCAGCAGCCCCGGGGGCCTGGGGACCTATGGCTACACCTTC. As protein: CASSPGGLGTYGYTF.

The table lists this clonotype with a count of one. The chain links TRBV2 to TRBJ2-1; D unclear. The CDR3 totals 10 residues. The germline CDR1 and CDR2 sequences are SNHLY and FYNNEI. The germline V and J ends were trimmed by 8 bases and 9 bases, with 8 bases remaining between them. CDR3 nucleotide sequence: TGTGCCAGCCGGGTGGTTGAGCAGTTCTTC. Encoded protein: CASRVVEQFF.

The genes are TRBV29-1 and TRBJ2-3; 14 nucleotides align to TRBD2. The CDR3 length is 15 residues. In germline, CDR1 is SQVTM, CDR2 ANQGSEA. V lost 6 bases and J lost 1; bases outside the gene matches: 3. The CDR3 DNA follows: TGCAGCGTCGGACTAGCGGGGGGTGGCACAGATACGCAGTATTTT. Amino acid sequence: CSVGLAGGGTDTQYF.

This CDR3 reads CASSPRLAGLPDTQYF. CDR3 nucleotides: TGTGCCAGTAGTCCCAGACTAGCGGGTCTTCCAGATACGCAGTATTTT. The chain carries TRBV19 and TRBJ2-3, with 10 positions matching TRBD2. The CDR3 runs 16 residues. Looked up from germline, CDR1 is LNHDA and CDR2 is SQIVND (reference sequence). V shed 5 bases and J 4 bases; nucleotides not matched to a gene: 9.

This clonotype was observed at least ten times. J is TRBJ2-1 and V is TRBV5-6; no firm D call. The ends were cut back, 1 base at V and 9 bases at J, with 5 bases in the middle. Germline CDR1 and CDR2: SGHDT and YYEEEE. The CDR3 runs to 11 residues. In nucleotides, the CDR3 is TGTGCCAGCAGCTTGTTAGTTGAGCAGTTCTTC. It encodes CASSLLVEQFF.

The gene calls are TRBV19 and TRBJ2-2, with TRBD1 matching over 8 bases. This CDR3 is built from 16 residues. After removal of 5 bases from V and 6 bases from J, the junction contained 11 bases not matched to a gene. Germline V gene lookup returns CDR1 LNHDA and CDR2 SQIVND (reference sequence). The CDR3 coding sequence is TGTGCCAGTAGTCCGGGGACAGGAACTATCGCCGGGGAGCTGTTTTTT. Its translation: CASSPGTGTIAGELFF.

Here the CDR3 reads CASSQEEGTYEQYF. The CDR3 DNA follows: TGCGCCAGCAGCCAAGAGGAGGGTACCTACGAGCAGTACTTC. The chain is built from TRBV4-1 and TRBJ2-7; D might be TRBD2 (6 bases). This CDR3 region has 14 residues. The V gene lost 0 bases and the J gene lost 2 bases, with 8 bases spanning the gap. Looked up from germline, CDR1 is MGHRA and CDR2 is YSYEKL.

The V and J genes are TRBV7-9 and TRBJ2-1, with 10 bases that match TRBD2. The CDR3 has 19 amino acids. In germline, CDR1 is SEHNR, CDR2 FQNEAQ (reference sequence). Trimming at V came to 5 bases and at J to 0 bases, leaving 13 bases not matched to a gene. This CDR3 is CASSHNRASGGFSYNEQFF. As DNA, the CDR3 is TGTGCCAGCAGCCATAATAGGGCTAGCGGGGGTTTCTCCTACAATGAGCAGTTCTTC.

This clonotype has just a few counts. The V and J genes are TRBV6-6 and TRBJ2-2, with D perhaps matching TRBD1 (6 bases). There are 13 residues in the CDR3. CDR1 and CDR2 (germline): MNHNY, SVGAGI (reference sequence). Written as DNA, the CDR3 is TGTGCGGTCGGGGACACGAACACCGGGGAGCTGTTTTTT. Amino acid sequence: CAVGDTNTGELFF.

This clonotype was counted between two and nine times. The rearrangement links TRBV12-3 or TRBV12-4 to TRBJ1-2; 11 bases agree with TRBD1. This CDR3 is 14 amino acids long. After removal of 5 bases from V and 6 bases from J, the junction contained 5 bases not matched to a gene. The CDR3 here is CASSRTGGSNGYTF. CDR3 DNA sequence: TGTGCCAGCAGTCGGACAGGGGGCTCGAATGGCTACACCTTC.

This clonotype was counted at least ten times. The CDR3 loop is CASSPDSTDQPQHF. The CDR3, as DNA: TGCGCCAGCAGCCCAGACAGTACCGATCAGCCCCAGCATTTT. The chain combines TRBV5-1 with TRBJ1-5; a possible D gene is TRBD1 (5 bases). Trimming took 4 bases from V and 5 from J, leaving 13 bases between them. Germline V CDR1 and CDR2: SGHRS, YFSETQ. The CDR3 extends over 14 amino acids.